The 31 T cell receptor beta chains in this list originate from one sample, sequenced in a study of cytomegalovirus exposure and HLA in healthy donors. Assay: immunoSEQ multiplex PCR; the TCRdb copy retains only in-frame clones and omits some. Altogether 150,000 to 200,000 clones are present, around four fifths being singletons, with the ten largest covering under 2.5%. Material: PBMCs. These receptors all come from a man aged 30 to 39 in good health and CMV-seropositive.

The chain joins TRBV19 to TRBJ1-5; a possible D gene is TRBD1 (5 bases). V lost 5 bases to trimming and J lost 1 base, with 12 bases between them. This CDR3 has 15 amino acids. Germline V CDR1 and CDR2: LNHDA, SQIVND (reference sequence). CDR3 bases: TGTGCCAGTAGTCCGCCGGGGGGGAGCAATCAGCCCCAGCATTTT. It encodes CASSPPGGSNQPQHF.

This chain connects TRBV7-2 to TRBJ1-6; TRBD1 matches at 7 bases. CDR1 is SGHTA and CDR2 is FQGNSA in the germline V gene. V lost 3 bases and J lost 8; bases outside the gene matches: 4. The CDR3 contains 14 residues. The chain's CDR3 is CASSFIRGDSPLHF. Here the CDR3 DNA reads TGTGCCAGCAGCTTTATCAGGGGGGATTCACCCCTCCACTTT.

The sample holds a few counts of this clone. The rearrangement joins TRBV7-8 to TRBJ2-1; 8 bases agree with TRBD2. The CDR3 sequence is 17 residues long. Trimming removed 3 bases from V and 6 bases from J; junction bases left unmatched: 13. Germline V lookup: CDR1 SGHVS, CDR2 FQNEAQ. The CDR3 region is CASSLAYGGLGRNEQFF. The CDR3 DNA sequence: TGTGCCAGCAGCTTGGCCTATGGGGGACTAGGACGCAATGAGCAGTTCTTC.

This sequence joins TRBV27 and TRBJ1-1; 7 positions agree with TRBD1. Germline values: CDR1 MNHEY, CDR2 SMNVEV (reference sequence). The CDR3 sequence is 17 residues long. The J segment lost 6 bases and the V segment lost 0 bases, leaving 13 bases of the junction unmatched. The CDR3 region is CASSLSNRGPVDAEAFF. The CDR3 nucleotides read TGTGCCAGCAGTTTATCGAACAGGGGCCCCGTTGATGCTGAAGCTTTCTTT.

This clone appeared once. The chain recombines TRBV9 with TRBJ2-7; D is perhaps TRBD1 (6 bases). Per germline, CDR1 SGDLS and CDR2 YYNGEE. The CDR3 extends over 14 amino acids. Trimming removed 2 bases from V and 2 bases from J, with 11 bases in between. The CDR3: CASSVDRSAYEQYF. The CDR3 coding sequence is TGTGCCAGCAGCGTCGACAGGTCTGCCTACGAGCAGTACTTC.

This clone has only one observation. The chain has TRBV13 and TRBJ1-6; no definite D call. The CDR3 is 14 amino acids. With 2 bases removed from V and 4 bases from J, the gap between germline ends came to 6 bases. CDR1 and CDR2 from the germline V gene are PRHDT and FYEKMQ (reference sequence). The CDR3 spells CASSLSLYNSPLHF. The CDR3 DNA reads TGTGCCAGCAGCTTATCCCTTTATAATTCACCCCTCCACTTT.

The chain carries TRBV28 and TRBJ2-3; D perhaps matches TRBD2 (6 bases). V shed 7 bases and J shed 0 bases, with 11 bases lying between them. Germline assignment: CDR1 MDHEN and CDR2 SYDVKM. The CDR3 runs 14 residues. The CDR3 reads CASNGDSSTDTQYF. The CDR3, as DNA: TGTGCCAGCAACGGGGACTCTAGCACAGATACGCAGTATTTT. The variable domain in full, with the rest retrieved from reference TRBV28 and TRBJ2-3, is DVKVTQSSRYLVKRTGEKVFLECVQDMDHENMFWYRQDPGLGLRLIYFSYDVKMKEKGDIPEGYSVSREKKERFSLILESASTNQTSMYLCASNGDSSTDTQYFGPGTRLTVL.

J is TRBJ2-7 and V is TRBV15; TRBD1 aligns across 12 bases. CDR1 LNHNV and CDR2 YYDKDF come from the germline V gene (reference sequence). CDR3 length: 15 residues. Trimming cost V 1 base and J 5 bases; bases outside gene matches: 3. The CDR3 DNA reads TGTGCCACCAGCAGAGGGGGGACAGGGGGCAACGAGCAGTACTTC. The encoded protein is CATSRGGTGGNEQYF.

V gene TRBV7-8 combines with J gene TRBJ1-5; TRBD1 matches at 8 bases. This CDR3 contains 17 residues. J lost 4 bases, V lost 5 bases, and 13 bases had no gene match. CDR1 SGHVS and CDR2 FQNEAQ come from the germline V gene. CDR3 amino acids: CASSVARGQGRNQPQHF. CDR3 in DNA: TGTGCCAGCAGCGTTGCCCGCGGACAGGGTCGGAATCAGCCCCAGCATTTT.

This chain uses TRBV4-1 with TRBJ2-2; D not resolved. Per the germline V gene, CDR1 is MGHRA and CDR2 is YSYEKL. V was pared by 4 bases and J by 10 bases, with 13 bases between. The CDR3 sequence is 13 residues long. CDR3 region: CASSPTVSEELFF. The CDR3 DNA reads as TGCGCCAGCAGCCCTACTGTCTCCGAGGAGCTGTTTTTT.

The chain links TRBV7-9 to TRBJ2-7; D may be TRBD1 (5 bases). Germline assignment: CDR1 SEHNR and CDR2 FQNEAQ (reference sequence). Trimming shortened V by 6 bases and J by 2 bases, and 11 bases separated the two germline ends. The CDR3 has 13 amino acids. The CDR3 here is CASRVGATYEQYF. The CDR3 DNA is TGTGCCAGCAGGGTTGGGGCCACCTACGAGCAGTACTTC.

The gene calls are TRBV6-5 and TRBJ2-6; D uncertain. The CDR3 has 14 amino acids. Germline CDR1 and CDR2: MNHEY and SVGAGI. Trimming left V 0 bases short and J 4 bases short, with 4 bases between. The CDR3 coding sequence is TGTGCCAGCAGTTACTCGAGGGGGGCCAACGTCCTGACTTTC. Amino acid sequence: CASSYSRGANVLTF.

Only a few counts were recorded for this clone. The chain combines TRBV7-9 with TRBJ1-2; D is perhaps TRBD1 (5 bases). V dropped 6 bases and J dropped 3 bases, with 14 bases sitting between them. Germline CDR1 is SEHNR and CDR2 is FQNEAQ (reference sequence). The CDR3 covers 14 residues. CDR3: CASSLRVWDYGYTF. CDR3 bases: TGTGCCAGCAGTCTCAGGGTGTGGGACTATGGCTACACCTTC. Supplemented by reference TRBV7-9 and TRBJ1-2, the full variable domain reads DTGVSQNPRHKITKRGQNVTFRCDPISEHNRLYWYRQTLGQGPEFLTYFQNEAQLEKSRLLSDRFSAERPKGSFSTLEIQRTEQGDSAMYLCASSLRVWDYGYTFGSGTRLTVV.

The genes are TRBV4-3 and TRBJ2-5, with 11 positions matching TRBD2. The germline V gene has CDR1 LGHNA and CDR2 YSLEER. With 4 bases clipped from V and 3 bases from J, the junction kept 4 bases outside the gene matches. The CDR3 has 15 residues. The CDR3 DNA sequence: TGCGCCAGCAGCCGGGTGACTAGCGGGGAAGAGACCCAGTACTTC. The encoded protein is CASSRVTSGEETQYF.

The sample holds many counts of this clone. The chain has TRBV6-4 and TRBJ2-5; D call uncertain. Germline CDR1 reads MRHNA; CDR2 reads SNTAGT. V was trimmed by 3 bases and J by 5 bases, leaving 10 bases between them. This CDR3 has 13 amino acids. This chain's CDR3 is CASSENEWETQYF. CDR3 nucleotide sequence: TGTGCCAGCAGTGAAAATGAGTGGGAGACCCAGTACTTC.

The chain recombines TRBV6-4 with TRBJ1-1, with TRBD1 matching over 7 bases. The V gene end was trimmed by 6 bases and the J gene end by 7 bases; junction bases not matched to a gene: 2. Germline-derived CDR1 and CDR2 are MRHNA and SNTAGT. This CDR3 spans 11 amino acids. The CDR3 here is CASSQGGEAFF. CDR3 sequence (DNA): TGTGCCAGCAGCCAGGGGGGTGAAGCTTTCTTT.

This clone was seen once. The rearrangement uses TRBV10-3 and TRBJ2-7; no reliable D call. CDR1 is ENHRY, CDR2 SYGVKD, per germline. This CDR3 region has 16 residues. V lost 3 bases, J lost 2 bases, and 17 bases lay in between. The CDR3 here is CAISDPQSQFPYEQYF. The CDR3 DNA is TGTGCCATCAGTGACCCCCAGTCTCAATTTCCCTACGAGCAGTACTTC.

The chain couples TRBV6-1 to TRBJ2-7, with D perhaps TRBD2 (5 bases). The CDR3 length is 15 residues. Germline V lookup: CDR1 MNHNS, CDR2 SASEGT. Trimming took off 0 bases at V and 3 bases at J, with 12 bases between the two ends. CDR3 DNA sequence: TGTGCCAGCAGTGAAGCGAGGGTTCTGCGCTACGAGCAGTACTTC. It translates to CASSEARVLRYEQYF.

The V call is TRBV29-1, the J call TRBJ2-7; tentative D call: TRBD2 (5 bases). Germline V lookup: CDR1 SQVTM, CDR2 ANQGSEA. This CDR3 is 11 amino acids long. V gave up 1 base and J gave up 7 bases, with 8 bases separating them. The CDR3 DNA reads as TGCAGCGTTGAAGCCGAGGGAGAGCAGTACTTC. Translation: CSVEAEGEQYF.

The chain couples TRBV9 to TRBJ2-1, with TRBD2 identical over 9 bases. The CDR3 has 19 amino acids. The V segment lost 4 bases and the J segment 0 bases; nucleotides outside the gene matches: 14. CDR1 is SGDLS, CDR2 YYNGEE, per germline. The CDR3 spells CASSNRPWSGGSSYNEQFF. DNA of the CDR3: TGTGCCAGCAGCAACCGCCCTTGGAGCGGGGGGTCCTCCTACAATGAGCAGTTCTTC.

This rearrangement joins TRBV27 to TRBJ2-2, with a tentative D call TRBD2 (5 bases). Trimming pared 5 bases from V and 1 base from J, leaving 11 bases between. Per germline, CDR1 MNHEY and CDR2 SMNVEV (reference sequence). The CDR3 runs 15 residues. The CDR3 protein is CASSPGVGNTGELFF. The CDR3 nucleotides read TGTGCCAGCAGTCCCGGGGTAGGGAACACCGGGGAGCTGTTTTTT.

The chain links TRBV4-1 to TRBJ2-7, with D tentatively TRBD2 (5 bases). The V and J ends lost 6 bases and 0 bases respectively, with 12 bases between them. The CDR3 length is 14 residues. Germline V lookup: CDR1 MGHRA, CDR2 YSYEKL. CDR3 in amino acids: CASRDTGFSYEQYF. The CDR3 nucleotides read TGCGCCAGCAGGGATACGGGGTTCTCCTACGAGCAGTACTTC.

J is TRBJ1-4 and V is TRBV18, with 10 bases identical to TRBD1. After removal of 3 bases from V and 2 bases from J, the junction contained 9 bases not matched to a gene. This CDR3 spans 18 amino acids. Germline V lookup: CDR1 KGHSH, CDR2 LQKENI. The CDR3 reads CASSPPTGGETTNEKLFF. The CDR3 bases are TGTGCCAGCTCACCCCCGACAGGGGGCGAGACGACTAATGAAAAACTGTTTTTT.

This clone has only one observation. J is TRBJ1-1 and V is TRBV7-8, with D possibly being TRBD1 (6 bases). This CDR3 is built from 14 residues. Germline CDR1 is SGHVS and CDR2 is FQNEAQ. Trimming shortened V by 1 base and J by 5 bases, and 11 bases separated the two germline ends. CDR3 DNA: TGTGCCAGCAGCTTAGTTTTAGGGGGAACTGAAGCTTTCTTT. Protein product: CASSLVLGGTEAFF.

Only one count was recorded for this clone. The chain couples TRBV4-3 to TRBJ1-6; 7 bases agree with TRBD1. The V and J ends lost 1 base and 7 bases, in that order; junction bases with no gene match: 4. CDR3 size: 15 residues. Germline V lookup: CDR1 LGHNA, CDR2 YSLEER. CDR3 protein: CASSQVEGGNSPLHF. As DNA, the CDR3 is TGCGCCAGCAGCCAAGTTGAAGGGGGCAATTCACCCCTCCACTTT.

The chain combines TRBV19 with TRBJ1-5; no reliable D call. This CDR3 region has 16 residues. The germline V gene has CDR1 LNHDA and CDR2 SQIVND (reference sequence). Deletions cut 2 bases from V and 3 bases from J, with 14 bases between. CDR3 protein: CASSIQVGVINQPQHF. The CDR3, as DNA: TGTGCCAGTAGTATACAGGTCGGGGTAATCAATCAGCCCCAGCATTTT.

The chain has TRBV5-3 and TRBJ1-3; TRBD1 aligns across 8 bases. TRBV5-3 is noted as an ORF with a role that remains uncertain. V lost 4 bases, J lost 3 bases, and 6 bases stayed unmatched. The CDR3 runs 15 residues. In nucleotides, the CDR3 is TGTGCCAGAAGCCTAGACAGGGGTGGTGGAAACACCATATATTTT. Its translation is CARSLDRGGGNTIYF.

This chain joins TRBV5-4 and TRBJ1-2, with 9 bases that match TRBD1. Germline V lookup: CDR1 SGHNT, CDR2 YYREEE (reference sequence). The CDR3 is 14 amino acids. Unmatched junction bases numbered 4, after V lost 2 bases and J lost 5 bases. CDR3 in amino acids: CASSLPGQGYGYTF. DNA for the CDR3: TGTGCCAGCAGCTTACCGGGACAGGGTTATGGCTACACCTTC.

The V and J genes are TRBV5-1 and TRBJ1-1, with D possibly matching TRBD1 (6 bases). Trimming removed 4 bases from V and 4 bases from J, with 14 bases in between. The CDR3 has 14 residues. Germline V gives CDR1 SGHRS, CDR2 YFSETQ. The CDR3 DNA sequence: TGCGCCAGCAGCACACCGGGGGGGCTCACTGAAGCTTTCTTT. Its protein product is CASSTPGGLTEAFF.

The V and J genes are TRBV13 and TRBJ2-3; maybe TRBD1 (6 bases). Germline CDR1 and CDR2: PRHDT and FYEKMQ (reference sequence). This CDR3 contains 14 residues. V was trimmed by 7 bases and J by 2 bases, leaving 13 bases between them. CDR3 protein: CASTAQGLTDTQYF. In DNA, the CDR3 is TGTGCCAGCACTGCACAGGGTCTCACAGATACGCAGTATTTT.

The CDR3 sequence is CASSGGYYEQYF. CDR3 nucleotides: TGTGCCAGCAGTGGAGGGTATTACGAGCAGTACTTC. The genes are TRBV6-1 and TRBJ2-7; D perhaps matches TRBD2 (5 bases). The CDR3 loop spans 12 amino acids. V lost 4 bases, J lost 4 bases, and 8 bases lay in between. The germline V gene encodes CDR1 MNHNS and CDR2 SASEGT.